The 31 T cell receptor beta chains below come from one sample, sequenced in a study of cytomegalovirus exposure and HLA in healthy donors (dated by TCRdb to about 2017). Receptors were amplified or captured by the immunoSEQ multiplex PCR assay. For the multiplex PCR, a mixture combining 60 forward primers for TCR Vbeta segments and 13 reverse primers for TCR Jbeta segments was used. TCRdb holds this immuneACCESS table with in-frame rearrangements only. Some clones are missing; in checked studies, unresolved V genes explain under half, and the rest has no known cause. The sample profile shows approximately 180,000 clones; roughly 13% of them were found once. Of the sample, roughly 7.7% is held by the ten largest clones. What was sequenced was PBMCs. Receptor source: a man in his fifties in good health and CMV-seropositive.

In this sample, this clone turned up a few times. CDR3: CASSLGGVGWADTQYF. CDR3 DNA sequence: TGTGCCAGCAGCTTAGGGGGGGTGGGATGGGCAGATACGCAGTATTTT. The V call is TRBV7-2, the J call TRBJ2-3; the D gene is possibly TRBD2 (6 bases). The germline V and J ends were trimmed by 1 base and 4 bases, with 15 bases remaining between them. Germline values: CDR1 SGHTA, CDR2 FQGNSA. The CDR3 extends over 16 amino acids.

A note on this clone: An end of the junction differs from the germline gene, which may be a read error. The CDR3: CDSSPLVSDTQYF. Here the CDR3 DNA reads TGTGACAGCAGCCCGCTAGTTTCAGATACGCAGTATTTT. The J gene is TRBJ2-3, the V gene TRBV7-2; D remains unclear. This CDR3 is 13 amino acids long. Germline lookup yields CDR1 SGHTA and CDR2 FQGNSA.

V is TRBV5-1 and J is TRBJ2-3; 10 bases fit TRBD1. V trimming: 4 bases; J trimming: 4 bases; junction bases outside the gene matches: 6. Looked up from germline, CDR1 is SGHRS and CDR2 is YFSETQ. This CDR3 contains 15 residues. The CDR3 region has the DNA TGCGCCAGCAGCCGGGGGACAGGGGCATCAGATACGCAGTATTTT. Amino acids: CASSRGTGASDTQYF.

This clone was counted once. The V gene is TRBV9, the J gene TRBJ2-1, with TRBD1 matching 12 bases. Germline V gene lookup returns CDR1 SGDLS and CDR2 YYNGEE. The CDR3 extends over 17 amino acids. The ends lost 0 bases at V and 10 bases at J; junction bases unmatched: 11. CDR3 residues: CASSVDEGQGALREQFF. The CDR3 DNA reads TGTGCCAGCAGCGTAGACGAGGGACAGGGGGCTTTACGCGAGCAGTTCTTC.

The J gene is TRBJ1-2, the V gene TRBV4-1, with TRBD1 matching over 9 bases. V trimming: 3 bases; J trimming: 3 bases; junction bases outside the gene matches: 5. The germline V gene encodes CDR1 MGHRA and CDR2 YSYEKL. The length of the CDR3 is 15 residues. The CDR3 region is CASSQRQGVDYGYTF. CDR3 bases: TGCGCCAGCAGCCAGCGACAGGGGGTGGACTATGGCTACACCTTC.

V usage is TRBV11-1 and J usage is TRBJ1-1; D perhaps matches TRBD1 (5 bases). Germline V gene sequence: CDR1 SGHAT, CDR2 FQDESV (reference sequence). The CDR3 has 15 residues. The V end lost 3 bases, the J end lost 2 bases, and 13 bases lay between the germline ends. CDR3 sequence: CASSFAGTYNTEAFF. The CDR3 nucleotides read TGTGCCAGCAGCTTCGCGGGGACCTATAACACTGAAGCTTTCTTT.

This clone was seen more than once but under ten times. V gene TRBV6-5 combines with J gene TRBJ1-2; 7 nucleotides align to TRBD1. CDR1 and CDR2 from the germline V gene are MNHEY and SVGAGI. V gave up 6 bases and J gave up 3 bases; unmatched junction bases: 7. The CDR3 length is 14 residues. Written as DNA, the CDR3 is TGTGCCAGCAGGAACAGGGGTTCTCACTATGGCTACACCTTC. Protein product: CASRNRGSHYGYTF.

The chain links TRBV6-6 to TRBJ1-1, with TRBD1 matching 11 bases. The CDR3 loop spans 12 amino acids. J gave up 7 bases and V 9 bases, and 4 bases lay outside the gene matches. Germline CDR1 reads MNHNY; CDR2 reads SVGAGI (reference sequence). CDR3 sequence: CASGQGAVEAFF. The CDR3 DNA reads TGTGCCAGTGGACAGGGGGCCGTTGAAGCTTTCTTT.

This clone appeared a few times. This chain joins TRBV7-2 and TRBJ1-1, with 7 bases fitting TRBD1. With V trimmed by 3 bases and J by 0 bases, 1 base remained unmatched. CDR3 size: 14 residues. Germline lookup yields CDR1 SGHTA and CDR2 FQGNSA. The CDR3 loop reads CASSLDRLNTEAFF. CDR3 coding DNA: TGTGCCAGCAGCTTGGACAGGCTGAACACTGAAGCTTTCTTT. Variable domain in full (rest from reference TRBV7-2 and TRBJ1-1): GAGVSQSPSNKVTEKGKDVELRCDPISGHTALYWYRQSLGQGLEFLIYFQGNSAPDKSGLPSDRFSAERTGGSVSTLTIQRTQQEDSAVYLCASSLDRLNTEAFFGQGTRLTVV.

V usage is TRBV5-1 and J usage is TRBJ2-3, with 11 bases that match TRBD1. The CDR3 is 15 residues long. In germline, CDR1 is SGHRS, CDR2 YFSETQ. V shed 4 bases and J 4 bases; nucleotides not matched to a gene: 5. The CDR3 sequence is CASSPDRGRADTQYF. CDR3 coding DNA: TGCGCCAGCAGCCCGGACAGGGGGCGAGCAGATACGCAGTATTTT. The variable domain in full, with the rest retrieved from reference TRBV5-1 and TRBJ2-3, is KAGVTQTPRYLIKTRGQQVTLSCSPISGHRSVSWYQQTPGQGLQFLFEYFSETQRNKGNFPGRFSGRQFSNSRSEMNVSTLELGDSALYLCASSPDRGRADTQYFGPGTRLTVL.

Concerning this clone: Distinct nucleotide sequences in the sample also encode this CDR3. V is TRBV7-8 and J is TRBJ1-5, with D tentatively TRBD1 (6 bases). Germline V CDR1 and CDR2: SGHVS, FQNEAQ. CDR3 length equals 15 residues. V shed 3 bases and J shed 0 bases, with 9 bases lying between them. The CDR3 spells CASSLGHPSNQPQHF. The CDR3 nucleotides read TGTGCCAGCAGCTTGGGACATCCTAGCAATCAGCCCCAGCATTTT.

In this sample, this clone turned up a few times. The chain has TRBV30 and TRBJ2-1; 10 bases map to TRBD1. Unmatched junction bases numbered 11, after V lost 5 bases and J lost 10 bases. Germline V gene lookup returns CDR1 GTSNPN and CDR2 SVGIG (reference sequence). This CDR3 has 14 amino acids. CDR3 loop: CAWDQGQGLKEQFF. CDR3 coding DNA: TGTGCCTGGGATCAGGGACAGGGGCTAAAGGAGCAGTTCTTC.

V and J are TRBV10-1 and TRBJ2-2; D might be TRBD1 (6 bases). This CDR3 is 13 amino acids long. Germline-derived CDR1 and CDR2 are WNHNN and SYGVQD (reference sequence). Trimming pared 2 bases from V and 7 bases from J, leaving 8 bases between. The CDR3 nucleotides read TGCGCCAGCAGTGAGACAGGGTTCGGGGAGCTGTTTTTT. It specifies CASSETGFGELFF.

The sample holds a few counts of this clone. This chain joins TRBV28 and TRBJ2-3, with unresolved D. V lost 7 bases, J lost 5 bases, and 10 bases lay in between. The CDR3 has 12 amino acids. CDR1 and CDR2 (germline): MDHEN, SYDVKM. In nucleotides, the CDR3 is TGTGCCAGCACCGGAGTGGTAGATACGCAGTATTTT. Its protein is CASTGVVDTQYF.

In this sample, this clone turned up a few times. The chain combines TRBV27 with TRBJ2-1; tentative D call: TRBD1 (6 bases). Per the germline V gene, CDR1 is MNHEY and CDR2 is SMNVEV (reference sequence). V was shortened by 8 bases and J by 1 base, with 15 bases between the two germline ends. The CDR3 is made up of 15 amino acids. The CDR3: CASDVTRGSYNEQFF. The CDR3 nucleotides are TGTGCCAGCGACGTCACCAGGGGTTCCTACAATGAGCAGTTCTTC.

This clone was recorded a few times. This chain connects TRBV5-1 to TRBJ2-1; perhaps TRBD1 as D (5 bases). This CDR3 comprises 14 residues. The V gene's germline CDR1 is SGHRS and CDR2 YFSETQ. Trimming pared 5 bases from V and 5 bases from J, leaving 14 bases between. CDR3 protein: CASSKTGANNEQFF. DNA for the CDR3: TGCGCCAGCAGTAAGACTGGGGCGAACAATGAGCAGTTCTTC.

DNA of the CDR3: TGTGCCAGCAGCCCCGACTCCGAGCAGCCCCAGCATTTT. It is translated as CASSPDSEQPQHF. This sequence joins TRBV9 and TRBJ1-5, with D unresolved. V was clipped by 4 bases and J by 7 bases, with 12 bases between them. From germline, CDR1 is SGDLS and CDR2 YYNGEE. The CDR3 sequence is 13 residues long.

The chain employs TRBV7-7 and TRBJ2-3, with 8 bases lining up with TRBD2. CDR3 size: 17 residues. Looked up from germline, CDR1 is SSHAT and CDR2 is FNYEAQ (reference sequence). The CDR3 is CASASGRGASSTDTQYF. The CDR3 DNA is TGTGCTAGCGCCAGCGGGCGGGGGGCCTCTAGCACAGATACGCAGTATTTT.

This clone appeared a few times. This sequence joins TRBV7-6 and TRBJ2-1; weak D call: TRBD1 (5 bases). V was cut by 1 base and J by 6 bases, with 7 bases left in between. The CDR3 contains 13 residues. Germline lookup yields CDR1 SGHVS and CDR2 FNYEAQ. The CDR3 is CASSLVGANEQFF. DNA of the CDR3: TGTGCCAGCAGCTTAGTTGGGGCCAATGAGCAGTTCTTC.

The chain has TRBV4-3 and TRBJ1-5; maybe TRBD1 (6 bases). Germline values: CDR1 LGHNA, CDR2 YSLEER. The CDR3 covers 13 residues. V was clipped by 0 bases and J by 6 bases, with 6 bases between them. CDR3 sequence: CASSQEQGQPQHF. In DNA, the CDR3 is TGCGCCAGCAGCCAAGAACAGGGTCAGCCCCAGCATTTT.

This clone was seen only a few times. V and J are TRBV18 and TRBJ2-7, with TRBD1 matching 11 bases. The CDR3 loop spans 15 amino acids. CDR1 and CDR2 from the germline V gene are KGHSH and LQKENI. The ends lost 6 bases at V and 6 bases at J; junction bases unmatched: 10. In nucleotides, the CDR3 is TGTGCCAGCTCCCCCGACGGGACAGGGGGGGGCGAGCAGTACTTC. Protein sequence: CASSPDGTGGGEQYF.

The chain employs TRBV27 and TRBJ2-3; D unresolved. The CDR3 has 14 residues. CDR1 and CDR2 (germline): MNHEY, SMNVEV (reference sequence). The germline V and J ends were trimmed by 3 bases and 2 bases, with 9 bases remaining between them. CDR3 in DNA: TGTGCCAGCAGTTTTGGAGACTTCACAGATACGCAGTATTTT. This encodes CASSFGDFTDTQYF.

The chain uses TRBV7-6 and TRBJ2-2, with 8 bases identical to TRBD1. This CDR3 is 15 amino acids long. Germline assignment: CDR1 SGHVS and CDR2 FNYEAQ. Trimming removed 5 bases from V and 0 bases from J; junction bases left unmatched: 2. CDR3 DNA: TGTGCCAGCAGCGGACAGGGTCCGAACACCGGGGAGCTGTTTTTT. Its protein product is CASSGQGPNTGELFF.

The chain carries TRBV6-1 and TRBJ2-7, with a possible D match to TRBD1 (5 bases). V was clipped by 5 bases and J by 12 bases, with 23 bases between them. The germline V gene has CDR1 MNHNS and CDR2 SASEGT. CDR3 size: 14 residues. CDR3 amino acids: CASSRTRDSYESYF. As DNA, the CDR3 is TGTGCCAGCAGTAGGACCAGGGATTCCTACGAGTCGTACTTC.

This rearrangement joins TRBV6-1 to TRBJ1-5; 10 bases align to TRBD1. V was pared by 7 bases and J by 4 bases, with 4 bases of the junction left unmatched. Germline CDR1 MNHNS, CDR2 SASEGT. The CDR3 runs to 14 residues. DNA of the CDR3: TGTGCCAGCAACGGACAGGGGGGAAATCAGCCCCAGCATTTT. Residues: CASNGQGGNQPQHF.

This clone has only a few counts. This chain links TRBV7-9 with TRBJ1-1; D uncertain. This CDR3 comprises 13 residues. Trimming left V 5 bases short and J 9 bases short, with 16 bases between. Germline V CDR1 and CDR2: SEHNR, FQNEAQ (reference sequence). This CDR3 reads CASSEPTPRKAFF. The CDR3 DNA reads TGTGCCAGCAGCGAACCGACACCGAGAAAAGCTTTCTTT.

This clone has more than one count but fewer than ten. This chain links TRBV30 with TRBJ1-1; D uncertain. The CDR3 spans 12 residues. Germline CDR1 reads GTSNPN; CDR2 reads SVGIG (reference sequence). V lost 4 bases, J lost 1 base, and 7 bases lay in between. The CDR3 DNA follows: TGTGCCTGGATCTCGGGGAACACTGAAGCTTTCTTT. Protein: CAWISGNTEAFF.

This clone was seen more than once but under ten times. The rearrangement links TRBV6-1 to TRBJ2-1; D is uncertain. Per the germline V gene, CDR1 is MNHNS and CDR2 is SASEGT. CDR3 length equals 16 residues. The V and J ends lost 2 bases and 0 bases respectively, with 11 bases between them. CDR3 amino acids: CASSEYFSSSYNEQFF. In DNA, the CDR3 is TGTGCCAGCAGTGAATACTTTTCGAGCTCCTACAATGAGCAGTTCTTC.

This clone turned up a few times. The chain is built from TRBV30 and TRBJ1-5, with D possibly matching TRBD1 (5 bases). The ends were cut back, 5 bases at V and 2 bases at J, with 10 bases in the middle. Germline CDR1 is GTSNPN and CDR2 is SVGIG (reference sequence). This CDR3 comprises 13 residues. The CDR3 nucleotides are TGTGCCTGGGCGGGGGGGGGCAATCAGCCCCAGCATTTT. Encoded protein: CAWAGGGNQPQHF.

This clone occurred a few times. The rearrangement joins TRBV28 to TRBJ1-6; weak D call: TRBD1 (6 bases). This CDR3 is 15 amino acids long. Germline V lookup: CDR1 MDHEN, CDR2 SYDVKM. With 5 bases removed from V and 12 bases from J, the gap between germline ends came to 20 bases. The CDR3 sequence: CASSKARQAYLPLHF. The DNA for the CDR3 is TGTGCCAGCAGTAAGGCGAGACAGGCCTACTTACCCCTCCACTTT.

This clone showed up just a few times. V is TRBV4-3 and J is TRBJ1-2, with 11 bases identical to TRBD1. CDR3 length: 15 amino acids. V was clipped by 4 bases and J by 4 bases; unmatched bases: 5. Germline V gives CDR1 LGHNA, CDR2 YSLEER. CDR3 region: CASSRGQGAGYGYTF. The CDR3 DNA is TGCGCCAGCAGCCGCGGACAGGGGGCAGGCTATGGCTACACCTTC.